This paragraph covers one T cell receptor (beta chain) sequence. This clonotype was counted ten times or more. It lacks a known antigen. No qualities accompany the bases; no much larger clone lies one base away. The sample originates from a study of T cells in Graves' hyperthyroidism and ophthalmopathy (dated by TCRdb to the late 2010s). Concerning the study at large: Peripheral blood was collected at initial diagnosis, before any treatment. TCR V-J signatures able to tell the groups apart were searched for in a discovery cohort of approximately 95 patients, of whom fewer than 45 had Graves' ophthalmopathy and 57 had stable Graves' hyperthyroidism. Prospective prediction of ophthalmopathy was tested in an independent validation cohort consisting of 18 hyperthyroidism patients and 15 to 17 patients who later progressed to ophthalmopathy. For training and testing, the 100 or so patients in the discovery cohort were randomly divided in a 7:3 ratio. The study also compared thyroid tissue and blood T-cell repertoires from a handful of Graves' hyperthyroidism patients. Following sampling, methimazole starting at 30 mg daily was given to hyperthyroidism patients, and high-dose intravenous methylprednisolone was given to ophthalmopathy patients. The paper reports TCR Vbeta CDR3 sequencing of some 140 peripheral blood samples: some 44 ophthalmopathy, under 80 hyperthyroidism and 17 progressor patients. What the work shows at the level of the full study, not this receptor alone: No statistical method was used to set the sample size in advance, and investigators knew the group allocation. Most expanded thyroid clonotypes (frequency above 0.001) were also detected in blood, suggesting blood repertoires may reflect thyroid immune responses. In cross-validation, a model built on a 13 V-J signature told ophthalmopathy apart from stable hyperthyroidism with under 90% sensitivity and about 81% specificity, and in testing the same model reached 80%/75%. In validation, progression to ophthalmopathy was predicted by the model with roughly 71% sensitivity and 72% to 80% specificity, a median of around 6.5 months before onset.

The hyperthyroidism patients were between 18 and 65 years old and newly diagnosed, with a disease duration of less than 2 months. Any patient with an uncontrolled infection, another autoimmune disease, pregnancy or lactation was excluded. Clinical symptoms, serum thyroxine and TRAb, thyroid ultrasound, and orbital computed tomography formed the basis for the diagnoses. Blood from progressor patients was collected at the time of first diagnosis with hyperthyroidism, before any ophthalmopathy symptoms had appeared. PBMCs were separated from under 11 ml of fresh peripheral blood using Ficoll-Paque density gradient centrifugation. Progressor patients were first diagnosed with Graves' hyperthyroidism and then developed ophthalmopathy during follow-up. Total RNA was extracted with Trizol reagent, and quality was checked on an Agilent 2100 Bioanalyzer. The CDR3 goes from the cysteine to the phenylalanine over 14 residues. CDR3 DNA is the only sequence kept; it has 42 bases, read in frame from the first base. Reading the germline V gene gives CDR1 SNHLY and CDR2 FYNNEI. V is pruned by 6 bases and J by 6 bases, leaving 6 bases of the junction without a gene match.

TCR beta CDR3 regions were amplified from RNA transcripts. The first round of RT-PCR for the TCR CDR3 was performed with the HTBI primer set and the Qiagen OneStep RT-PCR kit. A second multiplex PCR round built the libraries, followed by size selection and purification. Libraries were sequenced paired-end with 100 bp reads on an Illumina HiSeq2000. In the authors' own workflow: SOAPnuke was used to process the raw data, throwing out any read that contained adapters or uncalled bases, had a mean Phred below 15, or lacked an exact constant-primer or identifier match. High-quality paired reads were merged with COPE v1.2.5, and unique nucleotide sequences were defined as clonotypes. MiTCR v1.1 was used to align clonotypes to the IMGT TRBV, TRBD and TRBJ reference segments. Analysis was restricted to V-J combinations with a frequency above 0.0001, which covered just over 98% of repertoires. A TCS score was defined as the ratio between F50 (clonal expansion) and ExV (chaos), using BLOSUM62-based TCRdist between CDR3 peptides within each V-J. Welch's t-statistics and random forest reduced roughly 530 V-J features to roughly 13, which were used in a naive Bayes classifier (R e1071). Through fastp at Q25 and MiXCR, TCRdb rebuilt clones from the public reads, retaining in-frame beta chains. Every entry covers one CDR3 protein and lists the most common genes and DNA from its rows. These V and J calls derive from TCRdb rather than the authors' analysis. Present in this sample are around 400,000 distinct CDR3 sequences, about 15% of which were seen just once. In total, the top ten clones hold roughly a quarter of the sample.

The TCR was taken from a young woman with Graves' hyperthyroidism that later progressed to Graves' ophthalmopathy. Recombination linked TRBV2 to TRBJ2-1; 9 nucleotides in the junction match TRBD1. The sample consisted of blood. The DNA is TGTGCCAGCAGCCGGGACAGGGTGGGCAATGAGCAGTTCTTC. The resulting protein is CASSRDRVGNEQFF. The variable domain in full, with residues beyond the CDR3 obtained from the reference TRBV2 and TRBJ2-1 genes, is EPEVTQTPSHQVTQMGQEVILRCVPISNHLYFYWYRQILGQKVEFLVSFYNNEISEKSEIFDDQFSVERPDGSNFTLKIRSTKLEDSAMYFCASSRDRVGNEQFFGPGTRLTVL.